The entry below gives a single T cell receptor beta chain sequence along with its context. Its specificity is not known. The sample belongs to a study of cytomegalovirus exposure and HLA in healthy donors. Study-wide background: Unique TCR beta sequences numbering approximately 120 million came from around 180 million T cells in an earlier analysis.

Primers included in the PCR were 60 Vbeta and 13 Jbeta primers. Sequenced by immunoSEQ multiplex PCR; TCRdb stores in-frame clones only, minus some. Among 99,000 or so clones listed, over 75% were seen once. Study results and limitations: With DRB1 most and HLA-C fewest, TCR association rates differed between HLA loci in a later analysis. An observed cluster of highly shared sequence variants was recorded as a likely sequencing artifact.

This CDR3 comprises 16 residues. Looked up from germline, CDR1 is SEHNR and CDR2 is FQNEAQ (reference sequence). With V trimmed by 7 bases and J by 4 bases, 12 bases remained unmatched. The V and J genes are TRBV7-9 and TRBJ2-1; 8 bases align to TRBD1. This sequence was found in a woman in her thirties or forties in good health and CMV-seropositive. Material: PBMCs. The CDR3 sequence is CASTPPQGALYNEQFF. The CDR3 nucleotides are TGTGCCAGCACCCCCCCCCAGGGGGCCCTATACAATGAGCAGTTCTTC. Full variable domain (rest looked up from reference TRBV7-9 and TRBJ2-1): DTGVSQNPRHKITKRGQNVTFRCDPISEHNRLYWYRQTLGQGPEFLTYFQNEAQLEKSRLLSDRFSAERPKGSFSTLEIQRTEQGDSAMYLCASTPPQGALYNEQFFGPGTRLTVL.